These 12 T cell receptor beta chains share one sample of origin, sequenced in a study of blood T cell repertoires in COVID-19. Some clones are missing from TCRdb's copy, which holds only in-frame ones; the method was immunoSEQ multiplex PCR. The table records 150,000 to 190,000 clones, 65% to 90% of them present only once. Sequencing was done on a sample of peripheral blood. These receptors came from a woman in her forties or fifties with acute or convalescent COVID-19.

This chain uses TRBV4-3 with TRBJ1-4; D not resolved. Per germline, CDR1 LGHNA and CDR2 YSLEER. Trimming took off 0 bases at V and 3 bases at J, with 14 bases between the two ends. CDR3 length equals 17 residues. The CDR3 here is CASSQELVGYSNEKLFF. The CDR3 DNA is TGCGCCAGCAGCCAAGAATTAGTCGGGTATTCTAATGAAAAACTGTTTTTT.

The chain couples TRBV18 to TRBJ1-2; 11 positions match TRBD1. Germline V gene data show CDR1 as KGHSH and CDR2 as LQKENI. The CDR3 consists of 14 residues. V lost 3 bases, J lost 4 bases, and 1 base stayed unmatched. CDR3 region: CASSPGTGGYGYTF. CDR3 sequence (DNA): TGTGCCAGCTCACCTGGGACAGGGGGCTATGGCTACACCTTC.

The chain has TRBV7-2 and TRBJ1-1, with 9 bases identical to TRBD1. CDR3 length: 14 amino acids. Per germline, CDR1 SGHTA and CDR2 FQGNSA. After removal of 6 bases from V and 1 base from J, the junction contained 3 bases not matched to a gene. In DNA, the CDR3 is TGTGCCAGCAGACGGACAGGGGAGAACACTGAAGCTTTCTTT. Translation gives CASRRTGENTEAFF.

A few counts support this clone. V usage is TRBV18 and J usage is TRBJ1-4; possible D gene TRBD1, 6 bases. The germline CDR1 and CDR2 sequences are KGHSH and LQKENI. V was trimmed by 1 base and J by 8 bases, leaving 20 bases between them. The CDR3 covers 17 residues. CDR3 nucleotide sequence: TGTGCCAGCTCACCACGAGACCGGGACACCCCTATCGAAAAACTGTTTTTT. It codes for CASSPRDRDTPIEKLFF.

CDR3 region: CASSRVWGTEAFF. The CDR3 DNA reads as TGTGCCAGTAGCAGGGTGTGGGGCACTGAAGCTTTCTTT. The rearrangement joins TRBV19 to TRBJ1-1, with TRBD1 as a possible D gene (5 bases). Per the germline V gene, CDR1 is LNHDA and CDR2 is SQIVND (reference sequence). The CDR3 loop spans 13 amino acids. Trimming pared 6 bases from V and 4 bases from J, leaving 12 bases between.

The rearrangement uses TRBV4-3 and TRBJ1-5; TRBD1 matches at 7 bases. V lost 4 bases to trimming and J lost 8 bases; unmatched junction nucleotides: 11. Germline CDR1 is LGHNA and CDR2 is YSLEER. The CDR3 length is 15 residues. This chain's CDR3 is CASSRDRAADEPQHF. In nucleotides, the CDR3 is TGCGCCAGCAGCCGAGACAGGGCGGCTGATGAGCCCCAGCATTTT.

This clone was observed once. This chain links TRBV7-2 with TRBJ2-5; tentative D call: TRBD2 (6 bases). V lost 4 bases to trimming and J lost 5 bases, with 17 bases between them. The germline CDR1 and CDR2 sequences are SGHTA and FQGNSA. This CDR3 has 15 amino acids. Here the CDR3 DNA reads TGTGCCAGCAGCTCACTGGGGGGTTTGGGGGAGACCCAGTACTTC. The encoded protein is CASSSLGGLGETQYF.

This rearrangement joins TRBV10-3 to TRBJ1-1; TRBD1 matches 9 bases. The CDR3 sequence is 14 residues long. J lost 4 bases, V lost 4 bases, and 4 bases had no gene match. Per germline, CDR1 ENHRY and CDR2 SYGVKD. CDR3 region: CAISAGQGRTEAFF. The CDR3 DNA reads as TGTGCCATCAGTGCGGGACAGGGCCGCACTGAAGCTTTCTTT.

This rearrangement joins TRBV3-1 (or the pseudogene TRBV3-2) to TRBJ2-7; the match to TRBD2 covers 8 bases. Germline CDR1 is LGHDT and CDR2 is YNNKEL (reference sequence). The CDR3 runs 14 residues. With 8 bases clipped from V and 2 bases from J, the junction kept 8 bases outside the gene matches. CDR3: CASFGGRLTYEQYF. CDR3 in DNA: TGTGCCAGCTTCGGCGGGAGGTTAACCTACGAGCAGTACTTC.

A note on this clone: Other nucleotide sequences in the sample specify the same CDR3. The CDR3 is CASSFGRGSSYNSPLHF. Here the CDR3 DNA reads TGTGCCAGCAGTTTTGGCAGGGGGAGCTCCTATAATTCACCCCTCCACTTT. The chain combines TRBV27 with TRBJ1-6; 7 bases map to TRBD1. CDR1 and CDR2 (germline): MNHEY, SMNVEV (reference sequence). This CDR3 contains 17 residues. V lost 3 bases and J lost 0; bases outside the gene matches: 5.

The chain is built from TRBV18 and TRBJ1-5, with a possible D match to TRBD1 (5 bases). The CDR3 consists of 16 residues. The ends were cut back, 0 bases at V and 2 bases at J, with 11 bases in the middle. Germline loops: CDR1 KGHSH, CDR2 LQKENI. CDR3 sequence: CASSPPDGARNQPQHF. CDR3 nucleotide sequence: TGTGCCAGCTCACCACCGGATGGGGCACGCAATCAGCCCCAGCATTTT.

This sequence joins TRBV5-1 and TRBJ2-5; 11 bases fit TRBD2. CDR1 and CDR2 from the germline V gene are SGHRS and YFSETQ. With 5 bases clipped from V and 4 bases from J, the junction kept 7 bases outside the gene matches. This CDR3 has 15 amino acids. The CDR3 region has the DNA TGCGCCAGCAGACCCGGGACTAGCGGCACAGAGACCCAGTACTTC. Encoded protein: CASRPGTSGTETQYF.